This T cell receptor (beta chain) was captured by sequencing in a study of blood T cell repertoires in COVID-19. V was clipped by 6 bases and J by 2 bases; unmatched bases: 2. This CDR3 region has 14 residues. Germline V gene sequence: CDR1 ENHRY, CDR2 SYGVKD. This clone was detected only once. In the authors' methods: Amplification of reference gene primers was used by the study to estimate nucleated cell counts. Assay used: immunoSEQ multiplex PCR; TCRdb lists only in-frame clones, some missing. D and trimming come from the DNA, and the V and J calls and clone size come from that table. This sample has 35,000 to 45,000 clones; roughly 92% occur once, and the top ten carry 9.2%.

Source material: peripheral blood. The TCR originated in a man aged 50-60 years with active COVID-19. The rearrangement uses TRBV10-3 and TRBJ1-5; 9 nucleotides line up with TRBD1. CDR3 coding DNA: TGTGCCATCAGACAGGGGGCGGGCAATCAGCCCCAGCATTTT. Encoded protein: CAIRQGAGNQPQHF.